Listed below are T cell receptor beta chains from one sample, sequenced in a study of CD8+CD57+ T cells in acquired aplastic anemia. TCRdb fed the reads into MiXCR, producing one record per CDR3 protein. The sample has some 130,000 distinct CDR3 sequences, 48% seen once. The sequenced sample consisted of sorted CD4+, CD8+, or CD8+CD57+ T cells (not recorded which) from PBMCs. Receptor source: a human donor in good health, serving as a control. Each CDR3 is given with its conserved first and last residue. The D gene is left open where the match is weak. Expanded clones are given a class, and other clones once, few, many or no size at all.

V gene	J gene	D gene	clone size	CDR3 protein	CDR3 DNA
TRBV11-3	TRBJ2-5	.	.	CASSLGGPSFKGAQYF	TGTGCCAGCAGCTTAGGAGGACCCTCCTTTAAAGGGGCCCAGTACTTC
TRBV20-1	TRBJ2-5	.	many	CSAGARETQYF	TGCAGTGCGGGGGCGCGGGAGACCCAGTACTTC
TRBV10-2	TRBJ1-6	TRBD1	.	CASRGQGGNSPLHF	TGCGCCAGCCGGGGACAGGGTGGAAATTCACCCCTCCACTTT
TRBV10-3	TRBJ2-7	TRBD1	.	CAISGGTGTYEQYF	TGTGCCATCAGTGGGGGGACAGGGACCTACGAGCAGTACTTC
TRBV15	TRBJ1-1	TRBD1	few	CATSETQGAPNTEAFF	TGTGCCACCAGCGAGACACAGGGGGCACCGAACACTGAAGCTTTCTTT
TRBV6-5	TRBJ2-2	TRBD1	.	CASSWDRGRTGELFF	TGTGCCAGCAGTTGGGACAGGGGTCGCACCGGGGAGCTGTTTTTT
TRBV24-1	TRBJ1-2	.	.	CATSDWDSPGGYTF	TGTGCCACCAGTGATTGGGACTCTCCGGGAGGCTACACCTTC
TRBV7-3	TRBJ2-5	TRBD1	many	CASSFGRGQGGETQYF	TGTGCCAGCAGCTTTGGGAGGGGACAGGGGGGGGAGACCCAGTACTTC
TRBV15	TRBJ1-2	.	.	CATSSSTPRPGGYTF	TGTGCCACCAGCAGCTCGACCCCTCGGCCTGGAGGCTACACCTTC
TRBV6-1	TRBJ2-3	TRBD1	few	CASSEHFTGGTSTDTQYF	TGTGCCAGCAGTGAACATTTTACAGGGGGAACTAGCACAGATACGCAGTATTTT
TRBV20-1	TRBJ2-1	TRBD2	many	CSAVLAGGGNEQFF	TGCAGTGCCGTCCTAGCGGGGGGCGGGAATGAGCAGTTCTTC
TRBV20-1	TRBJ1-1	TRBD1	many	CSAPEGARTEAFF	TGCAGTGCTCCCGAGGGGGCGAGGACTGAAGCTTTCTTT
TRBV4-3	TRBJ1-3	.	.	CASSQEGTHQNTIYF	TGCGCCAGCAGCCAAGAGGGGACACATCAAAACACCATATATTTT
TRBV5-5	TRBJ1-2	.	many	CASSTGTDNPYGYTF	TGTGCCAGCAGCACCGGGACCGACAATCCGTATGGCTACACCTTC
TRBV11-1	TRBJ2-1	TRBD2	.	CASSLARGASGGKYNEQFF	TGTGCCAGCAGCTTAGCCCGGGGGGCTAGCGGGGGGAAATACAATGAGCAGTTCTTC
TRBV5-4	TRBJ2-7	TRBD2	many	CASSLGLAGPRSYEQYF	TGTGCCAGCAGCTTGGGACTAGCGGGCCCTCGTTCCTACGAGCAGTACTTC
TRBV5-1	TRBJ2-6	.	.	CASSSGANVLTF	TGCGCCAGCAGCTCAGGGGCCAACGTCCTGACTTTC
TRBV29-1	TRBJ2-1	.	few	CSVDGRVGGNEQFF	TGCAGCGTTGACGGGCGGGTGGGGGGCAATGAGCAGTTCTTC
TRBV6-6	TRBJ1-1	.	many	CASSPQIHTEAFF	TGTGCCAGCAGTCCCCAGATACACACTGAAGCTTTCTTT
TRBV7-2	TRBJ2-1	TRBD2	many	CASRVTSGYNEQFF	TGTGCCAGCAGGGTGACTAGCGGATACAATGAGCAGTTCTTC
TRBV6-1	TRBJ2-2	TRBD1	.	CASRQGAGNTGELFF	TGTGCCAGCAGACAGGGGGCTGGAAACACCGGGGAGCTGTTTTTT
TRBV19	TRBJ2-5	.	few	CASSTAGEETQYF	TGTGCCAGTAGTACTGCAGGGGAAGAGACCCAGTACTTC
TRBV20-1	TRBJ1-1	.	once	CSAAVGGNTEAFF	TGCAGTGCCGCAGTGGGGGGAAACACTGAAGCTTTCTTT
TRBV7-2	TRBJ1-5	.	.	CASSNINQPQHF	TGTGCCAGTAGTAACATCAATCAGCCCCAGCATTTT
TRBV2	TRBJ2-5	.	once	CASSEETQYF	TGTGCCAGCAGTGAAGAGACCCAGTACTTC
TRBV11-2	TRBJ2-7	TRBD2	.	CASSLVIGRPPAYEQYF	TGTGCCAGCAGCTTAGTTATCGGGAGGCCCCCGGCCTACGAGCAGTACTTC
TRBV7-9	TRBJ2-5	TRBD2	.	CASPPAGEETQYF	TGTGCCAGCCCCCCAGCGGGGGAAGAGACCCAGTACTTC
TRBV20-1	TRBJ2-5	TRBD2	.	CSASASGGSPETQYF	TGCAGTGCTAGTGCTAGCGGGGGGTCCCCAGAGACCCAGTACTTC
TRBV4-3	TRBJ1-2	.	.	CASSQDYAGGSGNTF	TGCGCCAGCAGCCAAGATTATGCGGGGGGAAGTGGAAACACCTTC
TRBV11-1	TRBJ2-1	.	few	CASSGPRGSGYNEQFF	TGTGCCAGCAGCGGACCCAGGGGTTCAGGCTACAATGAGCAGTTCTTC
TRBV9	TRBJ2-1	TRBD2	many	CASSAGTSGFSYNEQFF	TGTGCCAGCAGCGCGGGGACTAGCGGCTTCTCCTACAATGAGCAGTTCTTC
TRBV5-1	TRBJ2-7	.	.	CASSRPSDEQYF	TGCGCCAGCAGCCGACCTAGTGACGAGCAGTACTTC
TRBV18	TRBJ2-2	.	.	CASSPGQGIGELFF	TGTGCCAGCTCACCAGGGCAGGGGATCGGGGAGCTGTTTTTT
TRBV2	TRBJ1-1	.	.	CASSEGRVTEAFF	TGTGCCAGCAGTGAGGGGAGGGTGACTGAAGCTTTCTTT
TRBV19	TRBJ1-2	TRBD1	few	CASSKGQTYGYTF	TGTGCCAGTAGTAAGGGACAGACCTATGGCTACACCTTC